This T cell receptor beta chain was sequenced during a study of blood T cells in healthy people across ages. For the study at large: For every two T cells, template switching captured about one barcoded beta molecule.

Comments on this clonotype: Its antigen is unknown.

Regarding the study as a whole: Age brought a roughly linear fall in TCR beta diversity measured per million T cells.

The V gene lost 1 base and the J gene lost 2 bases, with 11 bases spanning the gap. Germline V CDR1 and CDR2: SGHVS, FNYEAQ. The CDR3 is 15 amino acids. Sample-barcoded 5' priming and a J-beta primer mix drove a second PCR of roughly 6 to 12 cycles. Sequencing yielded, for each sample, at least 3 million paired-end reads carrying CDR3. TCRdb reprocessed the 5' RACE reads via MiXCR and lists one record per CDR3 protein. The sample lists about 680,000 distinct CDR3 sequences, approximately 50% seen once, with roughly 34% in the top ten. The sequenced sample was blood. The V gene is TRBV7-6, the J gene TRBJ2-5; either TRBD1 or TRBD2 may fit D (5 bases each). The receptor was derived from a woman in her sixties in good health. This CDR3 is CASSLVWGNQETQYF. The DNA of the CDR3 is TGTGCCAGCAGCTTAGTTTGGGGGAATCAAGAGACCCAGTACTTC.